These T cell receptor beta chains were read from a single sample in a study of PD-1 blockade in classical Hodgkin lymphoma. Only in-frame clones appear in the TCRdb table, and some are missing; sequencing was by immunoSEQ multiplex PCR. The sample holds nearly 60,000 clones, around 93% seen once. The material sequenced was peripheral blood mononuclear cells (PBMCs), taken before the second cycle of nivolumab. All receptors derive from a human donor with classical Hodgkin lymphoma. Both conserved end residues are part of each CDR3. The D gene is left open where the match is weak. Clone size is not always given. Where it is, it says once, few, many or a class for expanded clones.

D,J,V,size,length,CDR3,DNA
.,TRBJ1-5,TRBV7-9,.,17,CASPGPPTGYSNQPQHF,TGTGCCAGCCCAGGGCCCCCGACGGGATATAGCAATCAGCCCCAGCATTTT
TRBD2,TRBJ2-5,TRBV7-3,once,18,CASSLTGLAGGLLETQYF,TGTGCCAGCAGCTTAACGGGCCTAGCGGGAGGCCTGCTAGAGACCCAGTACTTC
TRBD2,TRBJ2-2,TRBV4-3,.,18,CASSQGISGTLDTGELFF,TGCGCCAGCAGCCAAGGGATTAGCGGGACCCTCGATACCGGGGAGCTGTTTTTT
.,TRBJ2-7,TRBV19,.,16,CASSILLWGSSDEQYF,TGTGCCAGTAGTATTCTCCTTTGGGGGAGTTCAGACGAGCAGTACTTC
.,TRBJ2-2,TRBV2,.,15,CASSSTGGLAGELFF,TGTGCCAGCAGCTCGACTGGGGGTTTGGCCGGGGAGCTGTTTTTT
.,TRBJ2-7,TRBV29-1,.,12,CSVDRGSYEQYF,TGCAGCGTGGACCGGGGGTCCTACGAGCAGTACTTC
.,TRBJ2-5,TRBV7-6,.,14,CAGSLESSPETQYF,TGTGCCGGCAGCTTAGAGAGCAGTCCCGAGACCCAGTACTTC
TRBD1,TRBJ2-2,TRBV7-3,.,15,CASSTGTGVTGELFF,TGTGCCAGCAGCACCGGGACAGGGGTCACCGGGGAGCTGTTTTTT
.,TRBJ2-5,TRBV9,.,16,CASSVAVSEPQETQYF,TGTGCCAGCAGCGTAGCGGTTTCGGAGCCCCAAGAGACCCAGTACTTC
.,TRBJ1-4,TRBV18,.,13,CASSLLPGEKLFF,TGTGCCAGCTCACTCCTTCCTGGGGAAAAACTGTTTTTT
TRBD1,TRBJ2-5,TRBV27,.,13,CASQGTGRETQYF,TGTGCCAGCCAAGGGACAGGGAGGGAGACCCAGTACTTC
.,TRBJ2-4,TRBV5-8,.,12,CASSLRASIQYF,TGTGCCAGCAGCTTAAGGGCTAGCATTCAGTACTTC
.,TRBJ2-5,TRBV27,.,13,CASSGQISGTQYF,TGTGCCAGCAGCGGACAGATTTCCGGGACCCAGTACTTC
.,TRBJ1-1,TRBV27,few,13,CASSSQEGTEAFF,TGTGCCAGCAGTTCCCAGGAGGGCACTGAAGCTTTCTTT
TRBD1,TRBJ2-7,TRBV28,.,15,CASSRPGQGTDEQYF,TGTGCCAGCAGTCGTCCGGGACAGGGTACAGACGAGCAGTACTTC
.,TRBJ1-6,TRBV9,once,16,CASSGTTGSLGSPLHF,TGTGCCAGCAGCGGGACAACAGGGTCTTTAGGGTCACCCCTCCACTTT
TRBD2,TRBJ2-7,TRBV27,.,16,CASSLTSGRIVYEQYF,TGTGCCAGCAGTTTGACTAGCGGGAGGATTGTCTACGAGCAGTACTTC
TRBD1,TRBJ1-2,TRBV5-1,.,13,CASSLDRGNGYTF,TGCGCCAGCAGCTTGGACAGGGGGAATGGCTACACCTTC
.,TRBJ2-5,TRBV30,.,10,CAWSQETQYF,TGTGCCTGGAGTCAAGAGACCCAGTACTTC
TRBD2,TRBJ2-6,TRBV9,.,17,CASSVPTGGSGANVLTF,TGTGCCAGCAGCGTACCCACGGGGGGCTCTGGGGCCAACGTCCTGACTTTC
.,TRBJ2-7,TRBV27,.,14,CASSLTGSSYEQYF,TGTGCCAGCAGTTTAACAGGTAGTTCCTACGAGCAGTACTTC
.,TRBJ1-3,TRBV9,.,15,CASSVGRDSGNTIYF,TGTGCCAGCAGCGTAGGTCGGGACTCTGGAAACACCATATATTTT
TRBD2,TRBJ2-3,TRBV27,.,17,CASSPVAVGGPSDTQYF,TGTGCCAGCAGTCCCGTCGCGGTGGGAGGGCCCTCGGATACGCAGTATTTT
.,TRBJ2-7,TRBV28,.,14,CASSLDLARHEQYF,TGTGCCAGCAGTTTGGACCTAGCTCGCCACGAGCAGTACTTC
.,TRBJ1-1,TRBV28,once,13,CASSGHGNTEAFF,TGTGCCAGCAGTGGCCATGGGAACACTGAAGCTTTCTTT
.,TRBJ1-1,TRBV5-6,once,12,CASSFSREEAFF,TGTGCCAGCAGCTTTTCAAGAGAAGAAGCTTTCTTT
.,TRBJ2-3,TRBV4-3,.,15,CASSQLSLGTDTQYF,TGCGCCAGCAGCCAACTATCCCTGGGCACAGATACGCAGTATTTT
TRBD1,TRBJ2-7,TRBV5-1,once,14,CASSHGQGSYEQYF,TGCGCCAGCAGTCACGGACAGGGGTCCTACGAGCAGTACTTC
.,TRBJ2-3,TRBV5-1,once,15,CASSVGTAGTDTQYF,TGCGCCAGCAGCGTCGGGACTGCCGGCACAGATACGCAGTATTTT
TRBD1,TRBJ1-2,TRBV10-3,.,15,CAIGQGGLVDYGYTF,TGTGCCATAGGACAGGGGGGCTTAGTGGACTATGGCTACACCTTC
.,TRBJ2-5,TRBV5-1,.,13,CASSLSGKETQYF,TGCGCCAGCAGCTTGTCCGGAAAAGAGACCCAGTACTTC
.,TRBJ1-5,TRBV19,once,14,CASSISWGNQPQHF,TGTGCCAGTAGTATATCTTGGGGGAATCAGCCCCAGCATTTT
TRBD2,TRBJ2-5,TRBV30,.,15,CAWSVYSGSIETQYF,TGTGCCTGGAGTGTTTATAGCGGGAGTATCGAGACCCAGTACTTC
.,TRBJ2-5,TRBV21-1,.,14,CASSPSDRGETQYF,TGTGCCAGCAGCCCCTCGGACAGGGGTGAGACCCAGTACTTC
.,TRBJ1-2,TRBV19,.,15,CASSIVQAGSNGYTF,TGTGCCAGTAGTATAGTCCAGGCCGGTTCTAATGGCTACACCTTC
.,TRBJ2-2,TRBV11-3,.,14,CASSRDRYTGELFF,TGTGCCAGCAGCCGCGACCGATACACCGGGGAGCTGTTTTTT
.,TRBJ2-6,TRBV4-2,once,19,CASSQEGNRGGPGANVLTF,TGTGCCAGCAGCCAGGAGGGAAACAGGGGTGGGCCTGGGGCCAACGTCCTGACTTTC
TRBD2,TRBJ2-5,TRBV9,.,15,CASSVLAGGLETQYF,TGTGCCAGCAGCGTTTTAGCGGGGGGCTTGGAGACCCAGTACTTC
.,TRBJ1-5,TRBV19,.,18,CATTFGGRVGISNQPQHF,TGTGCCACTACCTTTGGCGGCAGGGTGGGGATAAGCAATCAGCCCCAGCATTTT
TRBD1,TRBJ1-4,TRBV28,.,14,CASSTGTGNEKLFF,TGTGCCAGCAGTACCGGGACAGGCAATGAAAAACTGTTTTTT
.,TRBJ1-3,TRBV19,.,16,CASSIDQGGTGNTIYF,TGTGCCAGTAGTATAGACCAGGGAGGAACTGGAAACACCATATATTTT